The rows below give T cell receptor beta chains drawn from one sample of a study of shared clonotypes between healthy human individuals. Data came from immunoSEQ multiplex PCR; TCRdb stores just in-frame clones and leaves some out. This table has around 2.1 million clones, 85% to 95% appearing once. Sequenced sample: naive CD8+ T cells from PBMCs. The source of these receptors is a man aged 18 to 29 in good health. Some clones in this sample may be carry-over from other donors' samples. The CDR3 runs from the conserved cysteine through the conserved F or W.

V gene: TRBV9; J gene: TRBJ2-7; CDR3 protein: CASSNGQGGEQYF
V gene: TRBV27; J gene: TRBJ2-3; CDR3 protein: CASSLSAAGGKGTDTQYF
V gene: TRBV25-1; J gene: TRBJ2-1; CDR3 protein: CASSPDGGSSYNEQFF
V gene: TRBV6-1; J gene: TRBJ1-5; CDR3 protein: CASSDSLFGNQPQHF
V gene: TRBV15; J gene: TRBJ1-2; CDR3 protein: CATSREATDGRVAGYTF
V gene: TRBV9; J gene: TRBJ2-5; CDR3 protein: CASSAAGLGETQYF
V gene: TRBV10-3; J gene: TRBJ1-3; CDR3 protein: CAIRGTGGENTIYF
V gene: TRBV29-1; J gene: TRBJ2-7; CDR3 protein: CSVTGTSYAEQYF
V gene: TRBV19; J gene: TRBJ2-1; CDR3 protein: CASTDTGDPLYNEQFF
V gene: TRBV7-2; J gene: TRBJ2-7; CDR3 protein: CASSSRDSHSYEQYF
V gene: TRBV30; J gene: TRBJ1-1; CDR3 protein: CASLEAEAFF
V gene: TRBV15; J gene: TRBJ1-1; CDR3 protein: CATSRDKGAGTEAFF
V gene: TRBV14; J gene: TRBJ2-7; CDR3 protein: CASSQDPVRGEQYF
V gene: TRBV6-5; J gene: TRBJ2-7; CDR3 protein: CASSYPPGDEQYF
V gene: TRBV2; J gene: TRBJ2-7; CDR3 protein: CATLTASYEQYF
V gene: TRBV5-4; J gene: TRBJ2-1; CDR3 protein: CASSLRAEFNEQFF
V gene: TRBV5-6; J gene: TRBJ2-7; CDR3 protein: CASSFRDRGDEQYF
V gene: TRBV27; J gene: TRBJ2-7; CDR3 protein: CASSFSLGPFMEQYF
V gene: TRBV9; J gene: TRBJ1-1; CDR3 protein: CASSAGTDNTEAFF
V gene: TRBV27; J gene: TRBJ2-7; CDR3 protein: CASSYGTAPYEQYF
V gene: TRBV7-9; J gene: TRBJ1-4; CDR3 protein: CASSPVVGREEKLFF
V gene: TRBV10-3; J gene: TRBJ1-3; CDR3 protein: CASLGDSGNTIYF
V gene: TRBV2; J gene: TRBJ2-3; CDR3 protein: CASSRGQSTDTQYF
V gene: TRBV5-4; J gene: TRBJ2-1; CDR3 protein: CASSEPGLAGYNEQFF
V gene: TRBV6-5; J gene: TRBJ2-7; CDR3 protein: CASSLSPSGETYEQYF
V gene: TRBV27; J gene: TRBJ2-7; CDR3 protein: CASSSGNEQYF
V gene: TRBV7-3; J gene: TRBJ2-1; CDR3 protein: CASSFVGAGDEQFF
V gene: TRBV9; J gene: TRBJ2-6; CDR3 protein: CASSEGPMGSGANVLTF
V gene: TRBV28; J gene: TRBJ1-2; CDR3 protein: CASSTISGTGANYGYTF
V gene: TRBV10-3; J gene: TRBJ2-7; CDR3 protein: CAISGRDLLYEQYF
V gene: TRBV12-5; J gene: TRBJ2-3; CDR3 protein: CASGLGRVSGEDTDTQYF
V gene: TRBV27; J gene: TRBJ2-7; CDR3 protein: CASSLGTSGRRLYEQYF
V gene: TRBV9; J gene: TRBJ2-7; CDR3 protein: CASSVVAGETYEQYF
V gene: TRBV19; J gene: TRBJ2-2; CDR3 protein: CASSMFRTGFDTGELFF
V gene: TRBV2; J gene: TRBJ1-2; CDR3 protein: CASSEGGGAYGYTF
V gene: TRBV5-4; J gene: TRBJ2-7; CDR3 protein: CASSPGSINYEQYF
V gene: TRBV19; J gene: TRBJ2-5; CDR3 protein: CASSIRTQETQYF
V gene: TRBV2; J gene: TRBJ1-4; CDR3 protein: CASSESSWGTNEKLFF
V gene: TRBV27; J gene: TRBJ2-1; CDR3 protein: CASSHGTSGNNEQFF
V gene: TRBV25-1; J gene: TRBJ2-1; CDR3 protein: CASSEYLEGNEQFF
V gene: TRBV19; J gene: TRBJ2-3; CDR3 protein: CASSVRDRALDTQYF
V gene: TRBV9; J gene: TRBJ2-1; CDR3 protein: CASSVTSGKYNEQFF
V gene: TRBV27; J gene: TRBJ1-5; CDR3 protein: CASCHSPTGAGNQPQHF
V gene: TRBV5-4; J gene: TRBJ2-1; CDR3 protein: CASFRREDPSEQFF
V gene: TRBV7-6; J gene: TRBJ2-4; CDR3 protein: CASSSAGGVAKNIQYF
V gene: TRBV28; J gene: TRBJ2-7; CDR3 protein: CASSFVAEEEQYF
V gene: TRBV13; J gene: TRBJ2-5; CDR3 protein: CASSPGGKETQYF
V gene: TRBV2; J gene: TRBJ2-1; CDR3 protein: CASSEPLHRTGEPYNEQFF
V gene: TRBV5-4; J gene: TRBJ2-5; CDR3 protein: CASSPRTSDSGGQYF
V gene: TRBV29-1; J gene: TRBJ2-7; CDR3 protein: CSVEEKRAGEQYF
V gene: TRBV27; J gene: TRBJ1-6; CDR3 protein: CASRSPGSSYSPLHF
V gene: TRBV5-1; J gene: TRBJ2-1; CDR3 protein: CASSFTGAGNEQFF
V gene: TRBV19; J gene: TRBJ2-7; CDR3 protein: CASRGWDNPSYEQYF
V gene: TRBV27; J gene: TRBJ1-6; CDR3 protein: CASSLSGRGNSPLHF
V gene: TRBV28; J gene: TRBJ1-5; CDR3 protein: CASSWGTGYQPQHF
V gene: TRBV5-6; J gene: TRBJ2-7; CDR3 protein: CASSGSGTSGSYEQYF
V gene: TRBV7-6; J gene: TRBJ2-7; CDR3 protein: CASSLARAAAEQYF
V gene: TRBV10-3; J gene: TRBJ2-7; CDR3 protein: CATGGTVETTYEQYF
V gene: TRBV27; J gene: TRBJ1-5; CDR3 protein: CASSLSVGNQPQHF
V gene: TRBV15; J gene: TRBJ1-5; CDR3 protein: CATSNSNQPQHF